This entry lists 14 T cell receptor beta chains sequenced from one sample in a study of T cells in tuberculosis. Repertoires were generated with immunoSEQ multiplex PCR, while TCRdb's copy carries only in-frame clones and drops some. The table lists tens of thousands of clones, about 83% of them singletons, with 4% to 6.5% in the top ten. Noted time point: new active TB diagnosis, blood taken before or within 7 days of starting treatment. The input for sequencing was PBMCs, taken at tuberculosis diagnosis. The receptors were gathered from an adult with tuberculosis.

The genes are TRBV6-1 and TRBJ2-7, with TRBD2 matching 9 bases. Germline assignment: CDR1 MNHNS and CDR2 SASEGT. J gave up 7 bases and V 0 bases, and 7 bases lay outside the gene matches. This CDR3 is 15 amino acids long. CDR3 residues: CASSEAGSGRSEQYF. The CDR3 DNA sequence: TGTGCCAGCAGTGAAGCGGGAAGCGGGAGGAGTGAGCAGTACTTC.

In this sample, this clone turned up once. The chain employs TRBV18 and TRBJ2-5; D not resolved. Germline V gene data show CDR1 as KGHSH and CDR2 as LQKENI. CDR3 length: 14 amino acids. V was cut by 1 base and J by 2 bases, with 8 bases left in between. CDR3 in DNA: TGTGCCAGCTCACCACGGTTCCAGCAAGAGACCCAGTACTTC. Protein sequence: CASSPRFQQETQYF.

The rearrangement joins TRBV6-1 to TRBJ2-7; D possibly corresponds to TRBD1 (7 bases). Germline V gives CDR1 MNHNS, CDR2 SASEGT. The CDR3 length is 11 residues. The ends were cut back, 8 bases at V and 6 bases at J, with 11 bases in the middle. CDR3 coding DNA: TGTGCCAGCGGCAGGGGGGCCGAGCAGTACTTC. Its protein is CASGRGAEQYF.

The CDR3 DNA is TGTGCCAGCAGTGCTCAGGGGTTTGGCTACACCTTC. Residues: CASSAQGFGYTF. The chain employs TRBV25-1 and TRBJ1-2, with a possible D match to TRBD1 (6 bases). The CDR3 loop spans 12 amino acids. Germline V gives CDR1 MGHDK, CDR2 SYGVNS. Trimming removed 4 bases at V and 7 bases at J, with 10 bases between.

The rearrangement uses TRBV5-4 and TRBJ2-6; a weak D match, TRBD1 (6 bases). Germline-derived CDR1 and CDR2 are SGHNT and YYREEE (reference sequence). The length of the CDR3 is 17 residues. Trimming left V 7 bases short and J 0 bases short, with 17 bases between. CDR3 DNA: TGTGCCAGCCCTAGGCAGGGGACAAGCTCTGGGGCCAACGTCCTGACTTTC. Amino acids: CASPRQGTSSGANVLTF.

About this clone itself: The junction shows a germline mismatch at one end, possibly a read error. The J gene is TRBJ1-2, the V gene TRBV19; D may be TRBD1 (6 bases). Germline values: CDR1 LNHDA, CDR2 SQIVND (reference sequence). CDR3 length equals 15 residues. For the CDR3, the DNA is TGTTCCAGGACTGAGTCGACAGGTGTAAACTATGGCTACACCTTC. Protein product: CSRTESTGVNYGYTF.

The V and J genes are TRBV30 and TRBJ2-1; D ambiguous. Per the germline V gene, CDR1 is GTSNPN and CDR2 is SVGIG (reference sequence). Between the trimmed V and J ends, which lost 1 base and 0 bases, there was a span of 10 bases. This CDR3 spans 15 amino acids. DNA of the CDR3: TGTGCCTGGAGTGGGCGACGGAGCTCCTACAATGAGCAGTTCTTC. It encodes CAWSGRRSSYNEQFF.

The rearrangement links TRBV11-2 to TRBJ2-7; 14 bases map to TRBD2. From germline, CDR1 is SGHAT and CDR2 FQNNGV. Losses at the gene ends were 4 bases for V and 2 bases for J; bases not matched to a gene: 4. CDR3 length equals 16 residues. CDR3 nucleotide sequence: TGTGCCAGCAGCTACCTGACTAGCGGGGGGGCCTACGAGCAGTACTTC. Translated: CASSYLTSGGAYEQYF.

This clone was seen only once. This chain connects TRBV18 to TRBJ2-3; the match to TRBD2 covers 10 bases. V trimming: 0 bases; J trimming: 1 base; junction bases outside the gene matches: 4. Germline V lookup: CDR1 KGHSH, CDR2 LQKENI. The CDR3 spans 17 residues. As DNA, the CDR3 is TGTGCCAGCTCACCACCGCTTCTAGCGGGGGGCACAGATACGCAGTATTTT. Amino acids: CASSPPLLAGGTDTQYF.

The genes are TRBV28 and TRBJ2-3, with 7 bases that match TRBD2. Germline trimming cut 0 bases from V and 1 base from J; bases unmatched to any gene: 4. This CDR3 has 16 residues. Germline CDR1 and CDR2: MDHEN and SYDVKM. For the CDR3, the DNA is TGTGCCAGCAGTTTATGGGCGGGAGCGGGCACAGATACGCAGTATTTT. Translation gives CASSLWAGAGTDTQYF.

The chain joins TRBV7-2 to TRBJ2-5; no definite D call. With 1 base removed from V and 3 bases from J, the gap between germline ends came to 12 bases. The CDR3 has 15 amino acids. CDR1 SGHTA and CDR2 FQGNSA come from the germline V gene. DNA of the CDR3: TGTGCCAGCAGCTTAGGGTCCGCTAGTAAAGAGACCCAGTACTTC. It codes for CASSLGSASKETQYF.

This clone was counted only a few times. This chain uses TRBV21-1 with TRBJ1-4. TRBV21-1 is annotated as a pseudogene. The CDR3 sequence is 13 residues long. DNA of the CDR3: TGTGCCAGCAGCAAATGCGGGGATGAAAAACTGTTTTTT. This gives the protein CASSKCGDEKLFF.

CDR3 sequence: CASSRTSGLNEQFF. In DNA, the CDR3 is TGTGCCAGCAGCCGGACTAGCGGGCTCAATGAGCAGTTCTTC. The chain carries TRBV7-9 and TRBJ2-1, with TRBD2 identical over 11 bases. Looked up from germline, CDR1 is SEHNR and CDR2 is FQNEAQ (reference sequence). This CDR3 region has 14 residues. V lost 5 bases to trimming and J lost 6 bases; unmatched junction nucleotides: 3.

This sequence joins TRBV7-7 and TRBJ1-4; D gene uncertain. This CDR3 spans 15 amino acids. V shed 6 bases and J shed 3 bases, with 14 bases lying between them. Germline CDR1 is SSHAT and CDR2 is FNYEAQ (reference sequence). This CDR3 is CASSSGPAANEKLFF. In nucleotides, the CDR3 is TGTGCCAGCAGTTCCGGTCCAGCGGCTAATGAAAAACTGTTTTTT.